This TCR beta chain was obtained from a study of shared clonotypes between healthy human individuals. At the level of the study: The study used three CD4 naive, three CD4 memory, two CD8 naive and one CD8 memory plate per donor. Study findings and constraints: A handful of donors shared around 5% of their naive CD4 clonotypes.

This CDR3 spans 15 amino acids. V lost 3 bases and J lost 1, with 11 bases in between. CDR1 SGHTA and CDR2 FQGNSA come from the germline V gene. Produced via immunoSEQ multiplex PCR; TCRdb's table is partial and in-frame only. Of some 580,000 clones in the sample, more than 95% were seen once. As concerns this clone: The antigen is not known.

The sample taken for sequencing was naive CD4+ T cells sorted from blood. The subset is: CD45RA+ positively selected. The source is a woman aged 30 to 39 in good health. The chain is built from TRBV7-2 and TRBJ2-3; D perhaps matches TRBD1 (6 bases). The CDR3 DNA follows: TGTGCCAGCAGCTTCAAGACAGGCCGCACAGATACGCAGTATTTT. This encodes CASSFKTGRTDTQYF.